This T cell receptor beta chain was documented in a study of shared clonotypes between healthy human individuals (TCRdb year 2020). At the level of the whole study: The cohort comprised two women and a few men aged 18 to 49 years. The study deeply sequenced blood TCR repertoires of 5 or 6 healthy adults to estimate repertoire size and the extent of clonotype sharing between individuals. Between about 0.94 and 8.9 billion PBMCs per donor were obtained by leukapheresis. Different laboratories and diverse techniques were used to prepare libraries and sequence TCR repertoires, to increase sequencing depth and limit assay-specific biases. The full study reports these points: Only blood was sampled, and tissue TCR repertoires likely differ from those in blood. The genetic and exposure-history diversity represented was limited by the small number of donors. Pairwise subsampling indicated that sequencing depth was expected to affect the degree of clonotype sharing among donors.

Inclusive of the bounding cysteine and phenylalanine, the CDR3 is 15 residues long. Only the CDR3 DNA is retained, 45 bases long and in frame from the first base. CDR1 and CDR2, looked up from the germline V gene (reference sequence), are MNHNY and SVGAGI. The donors were healthy, HIV-negative adults with no recently reported acute infections or vaccinations. Every donor was a Caucasian adult living in Nashville, Tennessee, USA. In the unsorted samples, 85 million to 100 million PBMCs were counted, and genomic DNA was extracted using the QIAamp DNA Blood Mini kit. After blood collection by leukapheresis, PBMCs were isolated using Ficoll-Histopaque density gradient centrifugation and then cryopreserved in the vapor phase of liquid nitrogen. Points on this clone: Its antigen is still unknown. Base quality data are lacking; no much larger clone is found one base away.

Using the deep immunoSEQ assay, multiplex PCR amplified TCR CDR3 regions from genomic DNA. Extracted genomic DNA from each cell subset was distributed evenly across all wells of several immunoSEQ 96-well plates, and each plate was treated as a replicate. For unsorted PBMC, each replicate PCR was loaded with around 300 ng genomic DNA, equivalent to about 30,000 T cell genomes. Unsorted PBMC genomic DNA was sequenced across ten immunoSEQ deep assay plates. The purified libraries were quantified using a Qubit 3.0 fluorometer, sized with a Bioanalyzer 2100, and then quantified again using the KAPA Library Quantification kit. Each immunoSEQ 96-well plate was sequenced on its own single-read 150-cycle Illumina NextSeq 550 flow cell. Processing in the source paper ran as follows. Because the immunoSEQ output held only junctional sequences and lacked quality scores, the filtering could not match the filtering applied to full-length reads. Sequences were annotated with PyIR, a Python wrapper for IgBLAST v1.9, using IMGT germline references to assign V/J genes and CDR3. Reads were filtered out if the reads had weak V/J assignments (E-value above 1e-6), no CDR3, stop codons, out-of-frame junctions, or ambiguous translated residues. V3J clonotypes were defined as sequences sharing an identical inferred V gene, J gene, and CDR3 amino acid sequence. To compute the percentage overlap between repertoires, the number of shared unique clonotypes was divided by the size of the smaller repertoire. Richness of each repertoire was evaluated using RTK rarefaction, the Chao1 estimator, and Recon v2.1 estimates of unobserved clonotypes. The table comes from immuneACCESS by way of TCRdb, which keeps in-frame sequences with V and J called. Part of the clones is missing from these tables; in studies checked, under half for an unresolved V gene and the rest for unknown reasons. V and J calls and clone size follow that table, whereas D and trimming were derived from the DNA. For this sample there are about 490,000 clones; over 60% appear just once. Jointly, the top ten make up 10% to 15% of the sample.

The material sequenced was PBMCs. The receptor's source is a woman between 35 and 50 years old in good health. Some clones in this sample may be carry-over from other donors' samples. The sequence links TRBV6-6 to TRBJ2-5; TRBD1 aligns with 11 central bases. The J call may not be correct, given that the DNA end is closer to TRBJ2-7. The base sequence is TGTGCCAGCAGATCTGGACAGGGGGCAGCCTACGAGCAGTACTTC. It translates to CASRSGQGAAYEQYF.